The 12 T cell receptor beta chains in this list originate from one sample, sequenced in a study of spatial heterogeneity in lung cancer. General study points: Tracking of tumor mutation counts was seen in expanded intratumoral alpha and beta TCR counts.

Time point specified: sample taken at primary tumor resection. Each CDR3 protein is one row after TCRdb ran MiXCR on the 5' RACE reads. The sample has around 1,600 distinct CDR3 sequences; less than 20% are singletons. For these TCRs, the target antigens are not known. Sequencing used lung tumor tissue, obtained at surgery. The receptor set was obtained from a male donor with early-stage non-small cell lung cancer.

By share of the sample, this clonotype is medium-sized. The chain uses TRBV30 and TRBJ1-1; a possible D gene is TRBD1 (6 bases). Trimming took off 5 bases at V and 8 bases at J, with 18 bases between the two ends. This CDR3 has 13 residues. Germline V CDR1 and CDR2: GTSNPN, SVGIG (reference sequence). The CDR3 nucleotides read TGTGCCTGGGGAACAGGGTCAACCCCCGAAGCTTTCTTT. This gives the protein CAWGTGSTPEAFF.

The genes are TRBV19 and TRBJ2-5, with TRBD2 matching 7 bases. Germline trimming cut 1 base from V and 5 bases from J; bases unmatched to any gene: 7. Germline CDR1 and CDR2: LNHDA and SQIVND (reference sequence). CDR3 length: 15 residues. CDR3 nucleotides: TGTGCCAGTAGTATAGGCGGGAGCGGGCACGAGACCCAGTACTTC. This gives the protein CASSIGGSGHETQYF.

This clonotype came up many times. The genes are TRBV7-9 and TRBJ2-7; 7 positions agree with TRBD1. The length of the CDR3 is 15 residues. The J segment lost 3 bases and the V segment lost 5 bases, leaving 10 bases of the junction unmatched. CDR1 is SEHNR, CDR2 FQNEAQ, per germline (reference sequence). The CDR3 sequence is CASSPPLTGNYEQYF. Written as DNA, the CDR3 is TGTGCCAGCAGCCCCCCACTGACAGGGAACTACGAGCAGTACTTC.

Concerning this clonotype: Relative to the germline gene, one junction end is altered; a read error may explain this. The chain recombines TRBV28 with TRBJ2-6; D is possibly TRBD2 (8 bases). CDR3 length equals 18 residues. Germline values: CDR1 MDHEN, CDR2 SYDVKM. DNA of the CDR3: TGTGCCAGCAGCGACGGGGCAGGGGGACTAGTAGGGGCCTACGTCCTGACTTTC. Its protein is CASSDGAGGLVGAYVLTF.

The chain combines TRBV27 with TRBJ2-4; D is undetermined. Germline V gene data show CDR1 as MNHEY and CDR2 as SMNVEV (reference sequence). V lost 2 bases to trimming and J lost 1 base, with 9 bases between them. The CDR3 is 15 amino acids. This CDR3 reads CASSLEGIAKNIQYF. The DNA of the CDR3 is TGTGCCAGCAGTTTAGAAGGGATTGCCAAAAACATTCAGTACTTC.

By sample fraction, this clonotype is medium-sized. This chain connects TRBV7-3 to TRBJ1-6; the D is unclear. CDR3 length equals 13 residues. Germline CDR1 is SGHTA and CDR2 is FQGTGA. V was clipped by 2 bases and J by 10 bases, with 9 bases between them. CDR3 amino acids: CASSLSTDSPLHF. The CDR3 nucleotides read TGTGCCAGCAGCTTATCGACGGACTCACCCCTCCACTTT. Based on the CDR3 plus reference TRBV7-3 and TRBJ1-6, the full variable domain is GAGVSQTPSNKVTEKGKYVELRCDPISGHTALYWYRQSLGQGPEFLIYFQGTGAADDSGLPNDRFFAVRPEGSVSTLKIQRTERGDSAVYLCASSLSTDSPLHFGNGTRLTVT.

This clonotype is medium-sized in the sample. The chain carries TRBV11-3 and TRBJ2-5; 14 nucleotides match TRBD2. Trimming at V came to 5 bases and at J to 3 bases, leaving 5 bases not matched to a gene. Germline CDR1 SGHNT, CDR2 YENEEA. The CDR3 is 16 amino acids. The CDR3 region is CASSPGTSGRKETQYF. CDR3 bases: TGTGCCAGCAGCCCCGGGACTAGCGGGAGAAAAGAGACCCAGTACTTC.

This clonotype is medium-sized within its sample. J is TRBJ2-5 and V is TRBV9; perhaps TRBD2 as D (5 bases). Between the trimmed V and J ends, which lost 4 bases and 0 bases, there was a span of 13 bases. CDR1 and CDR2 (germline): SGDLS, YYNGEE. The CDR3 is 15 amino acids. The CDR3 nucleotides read TGTGCCAGCAGCCCTAGCCCGACCTACCAAGAGACCCAGTACTTC. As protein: CASSPSPTYQETQYF.

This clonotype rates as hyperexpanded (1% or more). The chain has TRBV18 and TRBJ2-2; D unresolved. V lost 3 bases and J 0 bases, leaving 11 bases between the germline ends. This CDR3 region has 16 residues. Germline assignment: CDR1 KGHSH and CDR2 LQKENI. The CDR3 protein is CASSPPETPNTGELFF. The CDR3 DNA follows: TGTGCCAGCTCACCTCCTGAGACGCCGAACACCGGGGAGCTGTTTTTT.

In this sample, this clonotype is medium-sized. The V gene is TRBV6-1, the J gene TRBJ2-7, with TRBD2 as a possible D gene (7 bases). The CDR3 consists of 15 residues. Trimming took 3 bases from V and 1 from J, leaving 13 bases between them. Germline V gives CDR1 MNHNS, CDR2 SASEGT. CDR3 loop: CASSDRGGLSYEQYF. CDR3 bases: TGTGCCAGCAGTGATCGCGGGGGCCTATCCTACGAGCAGTACTTC.

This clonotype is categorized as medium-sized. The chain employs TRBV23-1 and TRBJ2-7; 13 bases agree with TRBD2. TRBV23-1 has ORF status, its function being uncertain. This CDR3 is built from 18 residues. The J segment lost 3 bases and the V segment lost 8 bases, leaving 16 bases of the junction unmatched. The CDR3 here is CASLKGLAGASGVYEQYF. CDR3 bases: TGCGCCAGCCTTAAAGGACTAGCGGGAGCCTCGGGGGTCTACGAGCAGTACTTC.

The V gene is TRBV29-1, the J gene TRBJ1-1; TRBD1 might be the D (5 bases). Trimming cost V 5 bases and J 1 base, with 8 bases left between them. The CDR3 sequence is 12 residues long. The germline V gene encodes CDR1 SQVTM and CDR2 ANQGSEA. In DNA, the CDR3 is TGCAGCGTTCGACAGACGAACACTGAAGCTTTCTTT. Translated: CSVRQTNTEAFF.